These T cell receptor beta chains were read from a single sample in a study of monozygotic twins with inflammatory bowel disease. Using the 5' RACE reads, TCRdb records one entry per CDR3 protein without DNA. Found here are about 420,000 distinct CDR3 sequences; the top ten clones hold 2% to 2.5%. Sequencing was carried out using blood. Source of these receptors: a human donor with ulcerative colitis or Crohn's disease, or a healthy co-twin of an affected twin (not recorded which). Each CDR3 is given with its conserved first and last residue.

V	J	CDR3
TRBV4-1	TRBJ2-1	CASSQGGGGQTNEQFF
TRBV10-3	TRBJ2-2	CAISENRNTGELFF
TRBV18	TRBJ2-3	CASSPRGTDTQYF
TRBV30	TRBJ2-5	CARSGQWETQYF
TRBV14	TRBJ2-2	CASSRRATGELFF
TRBV4-3	TRBJ1-1	CASSQERATNTEAFF
TRBV5-1	TRBJ2-1	CASSLHPSGRSAYNEQFF
TRBV3-1	TRBJ1-5	CASSQVVGQPQHF
TRBV5-1	TRBJ2-5	CASRKGGAQETQYF
TRBV25-1	TRBJ2-5	CASSELGAGETQYF
TRBV7-6	TRBJ1-1	CASRQGTATEAFF
TRBV10-3	TRBJ2-3	CAISEEGTSGGDTDTQYF
TRBV27	TRBJ1-1	CASSFRGVQMNTEAFF
TRBV27	TRBJ1-2	CASSRQGSSGYTF
TRBV14	TRBJ1-3	CASSRSWGLGNTIYF
TRBV7-9	TRBJ2-3	CASSLNVDLRTDTQYF
TRBV10-3	TRBJ2-1	CAISQETGGTNNEQFF
TRBV11-2	TRBJ2-1	CASSFYGFNEQFF
TRBV15	TRBJ1-2	CATSRDLVQSQGYTF
TRBV5-1	TRBJ2-2	CASSSGPGITGELFF
TRBV11-2	TRBJ2-2	CTSSLAPTGELFF
TRBV20-1	TRBJ2-6	CSARGRTGYSGANVLTF
TRBV27	TRBJ2-3	CASPGTFVLWDTQYF
TRBV6-1	TRBJ2-2	CASSPVAGNTGELFF
TRBV12-3/TRBV12-4	TRBJ2-1	CASSSSGAWGEQFF
TRBV5-1	TRBJ2-5	CASSDMGETQYF
TRBV29-1	TRBJ2-5	CSVEETGIGYETQYF
TRBV30	TRBJ2-7	CAWGDSGLGEQYF
TRBV29-1	TRBJ2-1	CSVDFPGSHNEQFF
TRBV5-1	TRBJ1-5	CASSEAPAGATQPQHF
TRBV5-1	TRBJ2-3	CASSFARGGTDTQYF
TRBV4-3	TRBJ2-1	CASSPQVQGVVYNEQFF
TRBV30	TRBJ1-3	CAWHSLSGNTIYF
TRBV18	TRBJ1-1	CASSPQGTNTEAFF
TRBV20-1	TRBJ2-1	CSAPELSSYNEQFF
TRBV27	TRBJ2-4	CASSLQGTGNIQYF
TRBV18	TRBJ2-3	CASSPGTSAPRPADTQYF
TRBV3-1	TRBJ1-1	CASSPPTVVRGEAFF
TRBV7-2	TRBJ1-5	CASSLGWGEGAQHF
TRBV30	TRBJ2-2	CAWSVIVRAGELFF
TRBV27	TRBJ1-1	CASSFTGQLNTEAFF
TRBV15	TRBJ1-3	CATSRPGNTIYF
TRBV24-1	TRBJ2-1	CATSDGGPYNEQFF
TRBV5-1	TRBJ1-1	CASSIPTGLNTEAFF
TRBV7-2	TRBJ1-6	CASSSDRGLSPLHF
TRBV7-9	TRBJ2-5	CATQKSWDRGQETQYF
TRBV7-2	TRBJ2-5	CASSLDGGVETQYF
TRBV20-1	TRBJ2-7	CSATRSNYEQYF
TRBV19	TRBJ2-1	CASSLGQGPDNEQFF
TRBV29-1	TRBJ2-1	CSVEEATFNDEQFF
TRBV4-3	TRBJ2-2	CASSQDLVSGKLGTGELFF
TRBV6-1	TRBJ2-7	CASSRRTSGGNEQYF
TRBV6-2/TRBV6-3	TRBJ2-1	CASSTGGVAGGLVWRFF
TRBV6-1	TRBJ2-1	CASRPGTGGGEQFF
TRBV6-2/TRBV6-3	TRBJ2-1	CASTGYYNEQFF
TRBV10-2	TRBJ2-1	CASSLWRGRNEQFF
TRBV7-3	TRBJ2-1	CASSLAGAASNEQFF